The 10 T cell receptor beta chains given below trace back to one sample, sequenced in a study of read filtering for tumor transcriptome and immune sequencing. Molecular barcoded adaptors covering alpha/delta and beta/gamma chains were used on about 0.4 ug RNA. TCRdb processed the reads anew with MiXCR; each CDR3 protein has one entry. The table lists 43,000 or so distinct CDR3 sequences, about 12% of them singletons. The sample consisted of a population of CD138-negative cells sorted from bone marrow. All receptors derive from a donor older than 35 with multiple myeloma.

The table lists this clonotype with many counts. The CDR3 nucleotides read TGCGCCAGCAGCTGGGACCACTCTGGAAACACCATATATTTT. Translated: CASSWDHSGNTIYF. The chain has TRBV5-1 and TRBJ1-3; D might be TRBD1 (5 bases). Per the germline V gene, CDR1 is SGHRS and CDR2 is YFSETQ. The CDR3 loop spans 14 amino acids. V lost 3 bases, J lost 0 bases, and 7 bases lay in between.

This clonotype has just a few counts. The gene calls are TRBV20-1 and TRBJ1-3; no clear D. The V end was cut by 6 bases, the J end by 0 bases, with 30 bases between. This CDR3 comprises 20 residues. Germline-derived CDR1 and CDR2 are DFQATT and SNEGSKA (reference sequence). CDR3: CSALALAEPPFSSSGNTIYF. The CDR3 nucleotides are TGCAGTGCGTTAGCCTTGGCAGAGCCACCATTTTCGAGCTCTGGAAACACCATATATTTT.

There are a few counts of this clonotype. A read error may produce the germline difference seen at one junction end. The chain is built from TRBV4-1 and TRBJ1-3, with no clear D. CDR1 and CDR2 (germline): MGHRA, YSYEKL. This CDR3 region has 15 residues. CDR3 sequence reads: CASSQGRFSGSTIYF. Here the CDR3 DNA reads TGCGCCAGCAGCCAAGGGAGGTTCTCTGGAAGCACCATATATTTT.

Of note for this clonotype: At one boundary the junction diverges from the germline segment, which might be a read error. V and J are TRBV30 and TRBJ2-1, with D uncertain. Germline assignment: CDR1 GTSNPN and CDR2 SVGIG (reference sequence). The CDR3 spans 13 residues. The CDR3 coding sequence is TGTGCCTGGAGTGTAGGCGGTCCCGATGAGCCGTCCTTC. It translates to CAWSVGGPDEPSF.

This clonotype ranks as medium-sized (0.01 to 0.1%). This chain joins TRBV14 and TRBJ2-1, with D possibly matching TRBD2 (6 bases). The V and J ends lost 3 bases and 8 bases respectively, with 20 bases between them. Germline CDR1 is SGHDN and CDR2 is FVKESK. The CDR3 contains 16 residues. As DNA, the CDR3 is TGTGCCAGCAGCCAGAAGGATCTAGCGCCTTTGCATGAGCAGTTCTTC. Encoded protein: CASSQKDLAPLHEQFF.

This clonotype was detected many times. The gene calls are TRBV6-5 and TRBJ2-7; D is perhaps TRBD1 or TRBD2 (6 bases each). Germline CDR1 reads MNHEY; CDR2 reads SVGAGI. This CDR3 spans 16 amino acids. V dropped 5 bases and J dropped 3 bases, with 20 bases sitting between them. CDR3 protein: CASSNARGLNRYEQYF. Here the CDR3 DNA reads TGTGCCAGCAGTAATGCCCGGGGGCTTAACCGCTACGAGCAGTACTTC.

For this clonotype: This may arise from a read error, as a much more abundant clone is one base away. The chain recombines TRBV11-2 with TRBJ1-1; D is unclear. The CDR3 has 13 residues. Germline assignment: CDR1 SGHAT and CDR2 FQNNGV. CDR3 sequence reads: CASSLYEGTGAFF. In nucleotides, the CDR3 is TGTGCCAGCAGCTTATACGAGGGCACTGGAGCTTTCTTT.

This clonotype was observed at least ten times. The chain combines TRBV7-9 with TRBJ2-5; the match to TRBD2 covers 8 bases. The ends lost 5 bases at V and 5 bases at J; junction bases unmatched: 7. Germline V CDR1 and CDR2: SEHNR, FQNEAQ (reference sequence). The length of the CDR3 is 14 residues. The CDR3 nucleotides read TGTGCCAGCAGCCGGACTAGCTTCGGGGAGACCCAGTACTTC. It translates to CASSRTSFGETQYF.

A word on this clonotype: It is likely a read error: a sequence one base away is far more abundant. The J gene is TRBJ2-1, the V gene TRBV6-6, with D maybe TRBD2 (6 bases). V dropped 8 bases and J dropped 0 bases, with 14 bases sitting between them. This CDR3 is 15 amino acids long. The germline CDR1 and CDR2 sequences are MNHNY and SVGAGI (reference sequence). In DNA form, the CDR3 reads TGTGCCAGCGGTATAGCGGACGTCTCCTACAATGAGCAGTTCTTC. It encodes CASGIADVSYNEQFF.

This clonotype appeared many times. The chain employs TRBV30 and TRBJ2-1; D is unclear. The V and J ends lost 2 bases and 7 bases respectively, with 9 bases between them. The CDR3 totals 12 residues. Per the germline V gene, CDR1 is GTSNPN and CDR2 is SVGIG (reference sequence). CDR3 protein: CAWSRTENEQFF. The DNA of the CDR3 is TGTGCCTGGAGTAGAACGGAAAATGAGCAGTTCTTC.